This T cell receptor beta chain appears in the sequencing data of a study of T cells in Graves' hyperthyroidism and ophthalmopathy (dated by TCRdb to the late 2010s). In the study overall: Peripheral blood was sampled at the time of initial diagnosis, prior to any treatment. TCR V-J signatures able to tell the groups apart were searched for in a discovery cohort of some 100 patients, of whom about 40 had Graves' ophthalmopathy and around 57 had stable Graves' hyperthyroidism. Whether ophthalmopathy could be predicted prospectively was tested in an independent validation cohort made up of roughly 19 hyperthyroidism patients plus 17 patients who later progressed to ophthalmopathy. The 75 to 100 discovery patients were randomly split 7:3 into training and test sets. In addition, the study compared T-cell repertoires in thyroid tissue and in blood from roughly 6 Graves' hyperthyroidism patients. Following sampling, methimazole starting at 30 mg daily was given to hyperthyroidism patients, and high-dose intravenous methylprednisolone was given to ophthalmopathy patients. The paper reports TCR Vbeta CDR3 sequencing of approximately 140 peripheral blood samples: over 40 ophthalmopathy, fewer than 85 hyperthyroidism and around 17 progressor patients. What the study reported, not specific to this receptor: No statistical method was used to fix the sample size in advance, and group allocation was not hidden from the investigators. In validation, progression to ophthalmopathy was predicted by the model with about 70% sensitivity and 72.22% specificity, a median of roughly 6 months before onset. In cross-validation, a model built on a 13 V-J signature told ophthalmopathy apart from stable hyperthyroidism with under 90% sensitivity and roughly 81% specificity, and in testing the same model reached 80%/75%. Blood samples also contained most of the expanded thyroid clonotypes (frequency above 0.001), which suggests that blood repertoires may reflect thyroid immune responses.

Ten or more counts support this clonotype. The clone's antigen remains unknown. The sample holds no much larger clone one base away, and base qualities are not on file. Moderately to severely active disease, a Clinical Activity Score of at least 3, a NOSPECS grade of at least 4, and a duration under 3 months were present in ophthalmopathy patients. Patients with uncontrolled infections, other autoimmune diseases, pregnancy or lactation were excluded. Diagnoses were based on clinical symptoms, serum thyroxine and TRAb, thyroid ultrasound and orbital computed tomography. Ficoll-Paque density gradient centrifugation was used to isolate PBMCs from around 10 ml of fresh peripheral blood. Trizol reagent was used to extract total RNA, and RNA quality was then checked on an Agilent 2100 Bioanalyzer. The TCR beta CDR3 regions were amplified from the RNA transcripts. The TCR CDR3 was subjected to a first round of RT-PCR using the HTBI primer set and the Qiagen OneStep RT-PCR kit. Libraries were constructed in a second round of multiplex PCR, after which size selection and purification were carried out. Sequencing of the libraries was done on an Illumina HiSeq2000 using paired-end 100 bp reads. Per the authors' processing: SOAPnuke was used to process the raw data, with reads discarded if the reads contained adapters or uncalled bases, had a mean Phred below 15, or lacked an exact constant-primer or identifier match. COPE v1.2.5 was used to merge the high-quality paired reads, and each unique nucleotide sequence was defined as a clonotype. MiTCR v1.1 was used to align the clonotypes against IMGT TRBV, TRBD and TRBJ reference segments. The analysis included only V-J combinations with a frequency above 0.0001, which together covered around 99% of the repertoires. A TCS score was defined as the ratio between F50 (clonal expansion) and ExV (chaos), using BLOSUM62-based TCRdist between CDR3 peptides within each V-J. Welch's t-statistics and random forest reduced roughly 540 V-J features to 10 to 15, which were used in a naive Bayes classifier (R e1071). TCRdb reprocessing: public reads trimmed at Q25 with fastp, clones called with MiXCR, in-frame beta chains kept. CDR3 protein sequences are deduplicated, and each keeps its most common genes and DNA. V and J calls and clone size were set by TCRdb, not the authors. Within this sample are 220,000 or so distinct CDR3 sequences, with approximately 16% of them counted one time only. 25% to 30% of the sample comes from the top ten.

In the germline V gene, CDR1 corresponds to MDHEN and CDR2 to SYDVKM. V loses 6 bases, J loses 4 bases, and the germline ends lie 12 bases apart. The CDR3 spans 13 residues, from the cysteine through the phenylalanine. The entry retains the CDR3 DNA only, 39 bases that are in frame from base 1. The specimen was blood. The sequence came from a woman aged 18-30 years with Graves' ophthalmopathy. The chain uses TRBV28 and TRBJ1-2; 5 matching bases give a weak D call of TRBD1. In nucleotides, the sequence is TGTGCCAGCAGACGCCAGGGTGCCTATGGCTACACCTTC. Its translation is CASRRQGAYGYTF.